Listed here are 17 T cell receptor beta chains from one sample, sequenced in a study of cytomegalovirus exposure and HLA in healthy donors. Researchers ran the PCR with 60 Vbeta and 13 Jbeta primers. Clones were sequenced by immunoSEQ multiplex PCR, and TCRdb holds only the in-frame ones, with some missing. Among 110,000 to 150,000 clones, 80% were seen once, and the ten largest hold about 4.7%. Sequencing was carried out using PBMCs. The receptors originated from a male donor in good health and CMV-seronegative.

The chain has TRBV19 and TRBJ2-1; a possible D gene is TRBD1 (6 bases). The CDR3 is 15 residues long. Germline V CDR1 and CDR2: LNHDA, SQIVND (reference sequence). V was clipped by 0 bases and J by 2 bases, with 8 bases between them. CDR3 nucleotide sequence: TGTGCCAGTAGTATAGACAGGGACACCTACAATGAGCAGTTCTTC. It yields the protein CASSIDRDTYNEQFF.

This chain links TRBV27 with TRBJ1-4; tentatively, D is TRBD1 (5 bases). Trimming left V 9 bases short and J 0 bases short, with 11 bases between. In germline, CDR1 is MNHEY, CDR2 SMNVEV (reference sequence). The CDR3 is made up of 14 amino acids. This chain's CDR3 is CASSRGTTNEKLFF. CDR3 DNA sequence: TGTGCCAGTTCACGGGGGACAACTAATGAAAAACTGTTTTTT. Filled out from reference TRBV27 and TRBJ1-4, the complete variable domain reads EAQVTQNPRYLITVTGKKLTVTCSQNMNHEYMSWYRQDPGLGLRQIYYSMNVEVTDKGDVPEGYKVSRKEKRNFPLILESPSPNQTSLYFCASSRGTTNEKLFFGSGTQLSVL.

The rearrangement joins TRBV18 to TRBJ2-1; TRBD1 might be the D (6 bases). CDR1 is KGHSH and CDR2 is LQKENI in the germline V gene. The CDR3 runs to 13 residues. V lost 5 bases and J lost 5, with 10 bases in between. The CDR3 sequence: CASSEGTNNEQFF. The CDR3 nucleotides are TGTGCCAGCTCAGAAGGGACAAACAATGAGCAGTTCTTC.

This sequence joins TRBV7-2 and TRBJ2-1; D is possibly TRBD2 (6 bases). Germline CDR1 is SGHTA and CDR2 is FQGNSA. This CDR3 has 17 residues. The germline V and J ends were trimmed by 5 bases and 0 bases, with 17 bases remaining between them. The DNA for the CDR3 is TGTGCCAGCAGCACAGCTTTTGGCGGGGACTCCTACAATGAGCAGTTCTTC. It is translated as CASSTAFGGDSYNEQFF.

The rearrangement uses TRBV7-9 and TRBJ2-3; possible D gene TRBD2, 5 bases. The germline V gene has CDR1 SEHNR and CDR2 FQNEAQ (reference sequence). The CDR3 has 15 amino acids. V was shortened by 5 bases and J by 1 base, with 13 bases between the two germline ends. The CDR3, as DNA: TGTGCCAGCAGCCGGGGTCGGCCGGGCACAGATACGCAGTATTTT. Protein: CASSRGRPGTDTQYF. Variable domain in full (rest from reference TRBV7-9 and TRBJ2-3): DTGVSQNPRHKITKRGQNVTFRCDPISEHNRLYWYRQTLGQGPEFLTYFQNEAQLEKSRLLSDRFSAERPKGSFSTLEIQRTEQGDSAMYLCASSRGRPGTDTQYFGPGTRLTVL.

J is TRBJ2-4 and V is TRBV2, with 11 bases aligning to TRBD1. With 5 bases clipped from V and 2 bases from J, the junction kept 5 bases outside the gene matches. CDR1 SNHLY and CDR2 FYNNEI come from the germline V gene. The CDR3 extends over 16 amino acids. The CDR3 nucleotides read TGTGCCAGCAGTCCAGGGACAGGGGGGTCCAAAAACATTCAGTACTTC. The encoded protein is CASSPGTGGSKNIQYF.

The CDR3 loop reads CASSQDSGSDGYTF. In DNA form, the CDR3 reads TGCGCCAGCAGCCAAGATTCGGGGAGTGATGGCTACACCTTC. The chain has TRBV4-1 and TRBJ1-2; D call uncertain. The germline CDR1 and CDR2 sequences are MGHRA and YSYEKL. There are 14 residues in the CDR3. V gave up 0 bases and J gave up 6 bases, with 11 bases separating them.

The chain recombines TRBV2 with TRBJ2-5; 8 bases map to TRBD2. The CDR3 runs 14 residues. V trimming: 7 bases; J trimming: 2 bases; junction bases outside the gene matches: 6. The germline V gene has CDR1 SNHLY and CDR2 FYNNEI. CDR3 sequence: CASNPSGGQETQYF. Written as DNA, the CDR3 is TGTGCCAGCAATCCCAGCGGGGGACAAGAGACCCAGTACTTC.

This chain uses TRBV11-1 with TRBJ2-5; D unresolved. Germline values: CDR1 SGHAT, CDR2 FQDESV (reference sequence). Trimming took 5 bases from V and 0 from J, leaving 4 bases between them. The CDR3 runs 12 residues. CDR3 residues: CASSLNQETQYF. Here the CDR3 DNA reads TGTGCCAGCAGCCTAAACCAAGAGACCCAGTACTTC.

This clone has just a few counts. V usage is TRBV4-3 and J usage is TRBJ2-1, with D possibly matching TRBD1 (5 bases). V shed 0 bases and J shed 4 bases, with 10 bases lying between them. The CDR3 runs 15 residues. The germline V gene encodes CDR1 LGHNA and CDR2 YSLEER. CDR3 protein: CASSQEGAPYNEQFF. Here the CDR3 DNA reads TGCGCCAGCAGCCAAGAAGGGGCACCTTACAATGAGCAGTTCTTC.

The chain carries TRBV25-1 and TRBJ1-2; 7 bases are shared with TRBD1. Germline V CDR1 and CDR2: MGHDK, SYGVNS. V lost 1 base to trimming and J lost 2 bases; unmatched junction nucleotides: 1. This CDR3 is built from 14 residues. The CDR3 nucleotides read TGTGCCAGCAGTGAATCGGACAGGAACTATGGCTACACCTTC. It specifies CASSESDRNYGYTF.

The chain links TRBV7-2 to TRBJ2-2, with 8 bases fitting TRBD2. Germline V gene data show CDR1 as SGHTA and CDR2 as FQGNSA. The V segment lost 3 bases and the J segment 7 bases; nucleotides outside the gene matches: 4. The CDR3 runs to 14 residues. Here the CDR3 DNA reads TGTGCCAGCAGCTTCTTCCGGGGGGGCGGGGAGCTGTTTTTT. This encodes CASSFFRGGGELFF. Full variable domain (outside the CDR3, taken from reference TRBV7-2 and TRBJ2-2): GAGVSQSPSNKVTEKGKDVELRCDPISGHTALYWYRQSLGQGLEFLIYFQGNSAPDKSGLPSDRFSAERTGGSVSTLTIQRTQQEDSAVYLCASSFFRGGGELFFGEGSRLTVL.

The rearrangement links TRBV6-6 to TRBJ1-1; the D is unclear. The V gene's germline CDR1 is MNHNY and CDR2 SVGAGI (reference sequence). The CDR3 contains 12 residues. V lost 8 bases to trimming and J lost 1 base, with 8 bases between them. CDR3 in amino acids: CASEPGNTEAFF. The CDR3 bases are TGTGCCAGCGAACCCGGGAACACTGAAGCTTTCTTT.

J is TRBJ1-1 and V is TRBV7-9, with D uncertain. Germline-derived CDR1 and CDR2 are SEHNR and FQNEAQ (reference sequence). The CDR3 totals 15 residues. The germline V and J ends were trimmed by 3 bases and 6 bases, with 17 bases remaining between them. In nucleotides, the CDR3 is TGTGCCAGCAGCTTTTACATTGGGTTGAGGGCTGAAGCTTTCTTT. Its protein product is CASSFYIGLRAEAFF.

The chain uses TRBV5-1 and TRBJ2-3; 9 nucleotides agree with TRBD1. Germline V CDR1 and CDR2: SGHRS, YFSETQ. Germline trimming cut 5 bases from V and 1 base from J; bases unmatched to any gene: 2. The CDR3 length is 14 residues. CDR3 amino acids: CASRRTGGTDTQYF. The DNA of the CDR3 is TGCGCCAGCAGAAGGACAGGGGGCACAGATACGCAGTATTTT.

The chain couples TRBV25-1 to TRBJ1-1, with no clear D. The germline V and J ends were trimmed by 7 bases and 5 bases, with 14 bases remaining between them. The CDR3 is 13 amino acids. Germline V CDR1 and CDR2: MGHDK, SYGVNS. CDR3 sequence reads: CASTYSRGTEAFF. CDR3 in DNA: TGTGCCAGCACGTATTCGCGGGGTACTGAAGCTTTCTTT.

This sequence joins TRBV30 and TRBJ2-7; perhaps TRBD2 as D (6 bases). Germline V gives CDR1 GTSNPN, CDR2 SVGIG (reference sequence). The CDR3 runs 13 residues. V was trimmed by 4 bases and J by 5 bases, leaving 15 bases between them. Written as DNA, the CDR3 is TGTGCCTGGATGCCATCTTCGGGGGACGAGCAGTACTTC. Its protein is CAWMPSSGDEQYF. The full variable domain, in which reference TRBV30 and TRBJ2-7 provide the parts outside the CDR3, is SQTIHQWPATLVQPVGSPLSLECTVEGTSNPNLYWYRQAAGRGLQLLFYSVGIGQISSEVPQNLSASRPQDRQFILSSKKLLLSDSGFYLCAWMPSSGDEQYFGPGTRLTVT.